The 13 T cell receptor beta chains below were found in one sample sequenced in a study of blood T cell repertoires in COVID-19. The data were produced by immunoSEQ multiplex PCR, yet TCRdb's version contains in-frame clones alone and is incomplete. The sample has some 260,000 clones; roughly 85% are singletons. Material for sequencing was peripheral blood. These receptors were taken from a woman aged 18-35 years with acute or convalescent COVID-19.

J is TRBJ2-7 and V is TRBV19, with TRBD1 matching over 7 bases. J lost 5 bases, V lost 6 bases, and 4 bases had no gene match. This CDR3 is built from 12 residues. Germline values: CDR1 LNHDA, CDR2 SQIVND (reference sequence). The CDR3 loop is CASSTQGNEQYF. Here the CDR3 DNA reads TGTGCCAGTAGCACACAGGGGAACGAGCAGTACTTC.

The gene calls are TRBV7-2 and TRBJ2-3; the match to TRBD1 covers 7 bases. This CDR3 comprises 15 residues. Trimming took 8 bases from V and 3 from J; bases not matched to a gene: 11. Germline V gives CDR1 SGHTA, CDR2 FQGNSA. The CDR3 is CASLRGLLLTDTQYF. CDR3 nucleotides: TGTGCCAGCCTAAGGGGGCTTCTATTAACAGATACGCAGTATTTT.

This rearrangement joins TRBV10-2 to TRBJ2-5, with 10 bases matching TRBD1. Germline V lookup: CDR1 WSHSY, CDR2 SAAADI. The CDR3 length is 14 residues. J lost 3 bases, V lost 8 bases, and 6 bases had no gene match. The CDR3 nucleotides are TGCGCCAGCGGGGGGACAGGGGAGGAAGAGACCCAGTACTTC. Encoded protein: CASGGTGEEETQYF.

The chain joins TRBV30 to TRBJ1-2; 7 bases line up with TRBD1. V shed 3 bases, J shed 3 bases, and the junction held 7 bases outside the gene matches. CDR1 is GTSNPN and CDR2 is SVGIG in the germline V gene (reference sequence). The CDR3 consists of 14 residues. The CDR3 is CAWSKQGRDYGYTF. Written as DNA, the CDR3 is TGTGCCTGGAGCAAACAGGGGCGGGACTATGGCTACACCTTC.

The rearrangement uses TRBV30 and TRBJ2-4; TRBD1 matches 7 bases. This CDR3 has 16 amino acids. The germline V gene has CDR1 GTSNPN and CDR2 SVGIG (reference sequence). V lost 1 base to trimming and J lost 0 bases; unmatched junction nucleotides: 6. The CDR3 loop reads CAWSEDREIAKNIQYF. The CDR3 DNA reads as TGTGCCTGGAGTGAAGACAGGGAAATAGCCAAAAACATTCAGTACTTC.

The chain is built from TRBV2 and TRBJ2-3; 14 positions agree with TRBD2. The CDR3 sequence is 16 residues long. Per the germline V gene, CDR1 is SNHLY and CDR2 is FYNNEI. J lost 1 base, V lost 9 bases, and 6 bases had no gene match. The CDR3 is CARTSGRVLGTDTQYF. DNA of the CDR3: TGTGCCAGGACTAGCGGGAGGGTCCTGGGCACAGATACGCAGTATTTT.

In nucleotides, the CDR3 is TGTGCCAGCAGGGGACTAGCGGGAAATGAGCAGTTCTTC. Amino acid sequence: CASRGLAGNEQFF. The chain is built from TRBV7-9 and TRBJ2-1; TRBD2 agrees at 13 bases. The CDR3 covers 13 residues. Trimming took 6 bases from V and 7 from J; bases not matched to a gene: 0. From germline, CDR1 is SEHNR and CDR2 FQNEAQ (reference sequence).

This clone was counted a single time. The chain couples TRBV7-3 to TRBJ2-1; 9 bases agree with TRBD2. Germline-derived CDR1 and CDR2 are SGHTA and FQGTGA. V shed 5 bases and J 10 bases; nucleotides not matched to a gene: 12. The CDR3 totals 15 residues. CDR3 region: CASSAGTSPLDEQFF. CDR3 in DNA: TGTGCCAGCAGCGCCGGGACTAGCCCGCTTGACGAGCAGTTCTTC.

The chain couples TRBV7-8 to TRBJ2-7; 9 bases align to TRBD1. Germline values: CDR1 SGHVS, CDR2 FQNEAQ. The CDR3 has 16 amino acids. Trimming took 5 bases from V and 6 from J; bases not matched to a gene: 14. The DNA for the CDR3 is TGTGCCAGCAGCCGAATCGCCGGGACAGGGATCAGCGAGCAGTACTTC. Amino acid sequence: CASSRIAGTGISEQYF. Together with reference TRBV7-8 and TRBJ2-7, the CDR3 gives the full variable domain: GAGVSQSPRYKVAKRGQDVALRCDPISGHVSLFWYQQALGQGPEFLTYFQNEAQLDKSGLPSDRFFAERPEGSVSTLKIQRTQQEDSAVYLCASSRIAGTGISEQYFGPGTRLTVT.

This clone came up once. The chain couples TRBV7-9 to TRBJ2-7, with D unclear. CDR1 is SEHNR, CDR2 FQNEAQ, per germline (reference sequence). With 6 bases removed from V and 3 bases from J, the gap between germline ends came to 9 bases. There are 12 residues in the CDR3. The CDR3 region has the DNA TGTGCCAGCAGTTATAACAGCTACGAGCAGTACTTC. This gives the protein CASSYNSYEQYF.

The chain carries TRBV25-1 and TRBJ2-7; TRBD2 might be the D (6 bases). Trimming took off 4 bases at V and 0 bases at J, with 16 bases between the two ends. The germline CDR1 and CDR2 sequences are MGHDK and SYGVNS. CDR3 length: 16 residues. CDR3 residues: CASSGDWAFSSYEQYF. The CDR3 coding sequence is TGTGCCAGCAGTGGGGACTGGGCGTTCAGCTCCTACGAGCAGTACTTC.

The rearrangement joins TRBV7-9 to TRBJ1-1, with a possible D match to TRBD1 (6 bases). The germline V and J ends were trimmed by 0 bases and 8 bases, with 13 bases remaining between them. Germline V gene lookup returns CDR1 SEHNR and CDR2 FQNEAQ (reference sequence). The CDR3 has 14 amino acids. CDR3 in amino acids: CASSLATTGPEAFF. The CDR3 DNA reads as TGTGCCAGCAGCTTAGCCACGACAGGTCCCGAAGCTTTCTTT.

The rearrangement uses TRBV29-1 and TRBJ2-1, with a possible D match to TRBD1 (5 bases). Germline CDR1 SQVTM, CDR2 ANQGSEA. Between the trimmed V and J ends, which lost 4 bases and 9 bases, there was a span of 13 bases. The CDR3 is made up of 12 amino acids. The chain's CDR3 is CSVGIPQGEQFF. The CDR3 nucleotides read TGCAGCGTTGGGATCCCCCAGGGTGAGCAGTTCTTC.